Shown below are 22 T cell receptor beta chains from a single sample sequenced in a study of early T cells in non-severe SARS-CoV-2 infection. TCRdb re-called the 5' RACE reads with MiXCR, one entry per CDR3 protein. Of tens of thousands of distinct CDR3 sequences listed, 13% to 15% were seen once; the top ten hold 5% to 7%. The sample taken for sequencing was whole blood. The receptors here all came from an adult who was a healthcare worker with PCR-confirmed SARS-CoV-2 infection or an uninfected control (not recorded which).

This clonotype was seen a handful of times. The chain couples TRBV6-1 to TRBJ1-1, with D possibly being TRBD1 (6 bases). From germline, CDR1 is MNHNS and CDR2 SASEGT. CDR3 length equals 13 residues. With 5 bases removed from V and 1 base from J, the gap between germline ends came to 8 bases. CDR3 in amino acids: CASSIQGNTEAFF. DNA of the CDR3: TGTGCCAGCAGTATACAGGGGAACACTGAAGCTTTCTTT.

The table lists this clonotype with a few counts. J is TRBJ2-7 and V is TRBV6-5, with 8 bases matching TRBD1. The V segment lost 0 bases and the J segment 3 bases; nucleotides outside the gene matches: 7. CDR1 is MNHEY, CDR2 SVGAGI, per germline. CDR3 length: 16 amino acids. CDR3 residues: CASSYSSPDRDYEQYF. CDR3 DNA: TGTGCCAGCAGTTACTCTTCCCCGGACAGGGACTACGAGCAGTACTTC.

The table lists this clonotype with many counts. The J gene is TRBJ1-3, the V gene TRBV6-6; TRBD1 is a possible D gene (6 bases). V lost 5 bases and J 3 bases, leaving 14 bases between the germline ends. Germline V gene sequence: CDR1 MNHNY, CDR2 SVGAGI (reference sequence). The CDR3 spans 15 residues. The CDR3 region has the DNA TGTGCCAGCAGTGGAGGGACACTCGGTGGAAACACCATATATTTT. This translates into CASSGGTLGGNTIYF.

This clonotype has at least ten counts. The J gene is TRBJ2-7, the V gene TRBV29-1; D is undetermined. Trimming removed 1 base at V and 3 bases at J, with 7 bases between. The CDR3 is made up of 12 amino acids. Germline loops: CDR1 SQVTM, CDR2 ANQGSEA. CDR3 protein: CSVEVQDYEQYF. In DNA form, the CDR3 reads TGCAGCGTTGAAGTCCAGGACTACGAGCAGTACTTC.

This clonotype has ten or more counts. The rearrangement links TRBV20-1 to TRBJ2-7; possible D gene TRBD1, 6 bases. V shed 5 bases and J shed 5 bases, with 10 bases lying between them. Looked up from germline, CDR1 is DFQATT and CDR2 is SNEGSKA (reference sequence). This CDR3 spans 11 amino acids. Written as DNA, the CDR3 is TGCAGTGCTGTTAACAGGGACGAGCAGTACTTC. Its translation: CSAVNRDEQYF.

This clonotype was recorded a few times. This chain links TRBV11-2 with TRBJ2-2; D remains unclear. Germline CDR1 and CDR2: SGHAT and FQNNGV. V dropped 5 bases and J dropped 7 bases, with 2 bases sitting between them. This CDR3 is 10 amino acids long. CDR3 nucleotides: TGTGCCAGCAGCCGCGGGGAGCTGTTTTTT. Protein: CASSRGELFF.

The chain has TRBV7-9 and TRBJ1-5, with D possibly matching TRBD1 (6 bases). V shed 4 bases and J shed 7 bases, with 20 bases lying between them. This CDR3 spans 16 amino acids. Germline CDR1 SEHNR, CDR2 FQNEAQ (reference sequence). The CDR3 sequence: CASSSRRGGAEQPQHF. The CDR3 nucleotides read TGTGCCAGCAGCTCCCGCCGGGGGGGCGCGGAGCAGCCCCAGCATTTT. Filled out from reference TRBV7-9 and TRBJ1-5, the complete variable domain reads DTGVSQNPRHKITKRGQNVTFRCDPISEHNRLYWYRQTLGQGPEFLTYFQNEAQLEKSRLLSDRFSAERPKGSFSTLEIQRTEQGDSAMYLCASSSRRGGAEQPQHFGDGTRLSIL.

The CDR3 DNA reads TGTGCCAGCAGTTTAGCAGGGGGCGCGAACACTGAAGCTTTCTTT. Its protein product is CASSLAGGANTEAFF. V gene TRBV27 combines with J gene TRBJ1-1; 8 bases are a match to TRBD1. The V and J ends lost 2 bases and 1 base, in that order; junction bases with no gene match: 3. The CDR3 is made up of 15 amino acids. The germline V gene encodes CDR1 MNHEY and CDR2 SMNVEV (reference sequence).

The sample holds a few counts of this clonotype. This chain joins TRBV28 and TRBJ2-7, with TRBD1 identical over 7 bases. The V and J ends lost 5 bases and 2 bases, in that order; junction bases with no gene match: 9. Germline loops: CDR1 MDHEN, CDR2 SYDVKM. This CDR3 comprises 15 residues. As DNA, the CDR3 is TGTGCCAGCAGTCCGGGGACAGTGGGAACCTACGAGCAGTACTTC. Protein product: CASSPGTVGTYEQYF.

V usage is TRBV19 and J usage is TRBJ1-2, with 8 bases lining up with TRBD1. The CDR3 consists of 16 residues. The V gene's germline CDR1 is LNHDA and CDR2 SQIVND (reference sequence). V trimming: 6 bases; J trimming: 0 bases; junction bases outside the gene matches: 9. CDR3 sequence reads: CASSTGTGETNYGYTF. The CDR3 coding sequence is TGTGCCAGTAGCACCGGGACAGGAGAAACTAACTATGGCTACACCTTC. Using reference TRBV19 and TRBJ1-2 for the parts outside the CDR3, the full variable domain is DGGITQSPKYLFRKEGQNVTLSCEQNLNHDAMYWYRQDPGQGLRLIYYSQIVNDFQKGDIAEGYSVSREKKESFPLTVTSAQKNPTAFYLCASSTGTGETNYGYTFGSGTRLTVV.

The genes are TRBV29-1 and TRBJ1-5, with 10 bases that match TRBD1. The V and J ends lost 4 bases and 5 bases, in that order; junction bases with no gene match: 2. The CDR3 extends over 13 amino acids. The germline CDR1 and CDR2 sequences are SQVTM and ANQGSEA. The CDR3 DNA sequence: TGCAGCGTTGTCGGACAGGGGGATCAGCCCCAGCATTTT. Amino acids: CSVVGQGDQPQHF.

This sequence joins TRBV30 and TRBJ1-1; 7 bases fit TRBD1. The CDR3 covers 12 residues. The trim removed 8 bases at V and 4 bases at J, leaving 7 bases unmatched. Germline CDR1 and CDR2: GTSNPN and SVGIG (reference sequence). The DNA of the CDR3 is TGTGCCCTGGACAGGTCGGGCACTGAAGCTTTCTTT. This translates into CALDRSGTEAFF. The full variable domain, in which reference TRBV30 and TRBJ1-1 provide the parts outside the CDR3, is SQTIHQWPATLVQPVGSPLSLECTVEGTSNPNLYWYRQAAGRGLQLLFYSVGIGQISSEVPQNLSASRPQDRQFILSSKKLLLSDSGFYLCALDRSGTEAFFGQGTRLTVV.

This clonotype was recorded a few times. In DNA, the CDR3 is TGTGCCACCAGTGGGCCCGGACAGGGGGGTGAGCAGTTCTTC. This translates into CATSGPGQGGEQFF. V is TRBV24-1 and J is TRBJ2-1, with 10 bases lining up with TRBD1. This CDR3 spans 14 amino acids. The V and J ends lost 5 bases and 9 bases, in that order; junction bases with no gene match: 6. CDR1 is KGHDR, CDR2 SFDVKD, per germline.

The rearrangement links TRBV6-4 to TRBJ2-1, with D maybe TRBD2 (6 bases). The germline V gene has CDR1 MRHNA and CDR2 SNTAGT. Trimming stripped 0 bases from V and 0 bases from J, with 15 bases between. The CDR3 sequence is 18 residues long. Written as DNA, the CDR3 is TGTGCCAGCAGTGACTCGTTAGACGGGGGAGTCTCCTACAATGAGCAGTTCTTC. Translation: CASSDSLDGGVSYNEQFF.

This clonotype occurred a few times. The V call is TRBV7-2, the J call TRBJ1-1; the D is unclear. The ends were cut back, 3 bases at V and 1 base at J, with 3 bases in the middle. The CDR3 runs 12 residues. CDR1 is SGHTA, CDR2 FQGNSA, per germline. The CDR3 DNA sequence: TGTGCCAGCAGCTTCGGGAACACTGAAGCTTTCTTT. Translating it yields CASSFGNTEAFF. The entire variable domain, with the rest obtained from reference TRBV7-2 and TRBJ1-1, is as follows: GAGVSQSPSNKVTEKGKDVELRCDPISGHTALYWYRQSLGQGLEFLIYFQGNSAPDKSGLPSDRFSAERTGGSVSTLTIQRTQQEDSAVYLCASSFGNTEAFFGQGTRLTVV.

This chain joins TRBV10-3 and TRBJ1-4; tentative D call: TRBD1 (5 bases). Germline loops: CDR1 ENHRY, CDR2 SYGVKD. The CDR3 extends over 12 amino acids. Trimming stripped 2 bases from V and 13 bases from J, with 11 bases between. CDR3 in DNA: TGTGCCATCAGTGAGATAACAGGAGCACTGTTTTTT. This translates into CAISEITGALFF.

This rearrangement joins TRBV27 to TRBJ2-7; D gene unclear. CDR1 and CDR2 from the germline V gene are MNHEY and SMNVEV (reference sequence). V lost 8 bases, J lost 0 bases, and 11 bases lay in between. The CDR3 is made up of 13 amino acids. The CDR3 region has the DNA TGTGCCAGCCTTGACAAACACTCCTACGAGCAGTACTTC. It encodes CASLDKHSYEQYF.

J is TRBJ1-1 and V is TRBV7-9, with TRBD1 matching over 7 bases. J lost 11 bases, V lost 5 bases, and 5 bases had no gene match. The CDR3 runs 11 residues. Germline V gene data show CDR1 as SEHNR and CDR2 as FQNEAQ (reference sequence). The CDR3 loop is CASSLDRRAFF. DNA for the CDR3: TGTGCCAGCAGCCTGGACAGGAGGGCTTTCTTT. Full variable domain (remainder filled in from reference TRBV7-9 and TRBJ1-1): DTGVSQNPRHKITKRGQNVTFRCDPISEHNRLYWYRQTLGQGPEFLTYFQNEAQLEKSRLLSDRFSAERPKGSFSTLEIQRTEQGDSAMYLCASSLDRRAFFGQGTRLTVV.

This clonotype occurred many times. The J gene is TRBJ2-2, the V gene TRBV20-1; D may be TRBD2 (5 bases). Trimming removed 3 bases from V and 3 bases from J, with 11 bases in between. The germline V gene encodes CDR1 DFQATT and CDR2 SNEGSKA (reference sequence). The CDR3 is made up of 14 amino acids. DNA for the CDR3: TGCAGTGCTAGGCCCGGGGTTGACACCGGGGAGCTGTTTTTT. This translates into CSARPGVDTGELFF.

In DNA form, the CDR3 reads TGTGCCAGCAGCGTAGCTGCAGGGGGAACTTTAAGGGGAGACACTGAAGCTTTCTTT. This gives the protein CASSVAAGGTLRGDTEAFF. J is TRBJ1-1 and V is TRBV9; 7 nucleotides align to TRBD1. The CDR3 sequence is 19 residues long. Unmatched junction bases numbered 17, after V lost 0 bases and J lost 3 bases. Germline CDR1 is SGDLS and CDR2 is YYNGEE. The full variable domain, rest sourced from reference TRBV9 and TRBJ1-1, is DSGVTQTPKHLITATGQRVTLRCSPRSGDLSVYWYQQSLDQGLQFLIQYYNGEERAKGNILERFSAQQFPDLHSELNLSSLELGDSALYFCASSVAAGGTLRGDTEAFFGQGTRLTVV.

In this sample, this clonotype turned up many times. The gene calls are TRBV24-1 and TRBJ1-5; no reliable D call. Looked up from germline, CDR1 is KGHDR and CDR2 is SFDVKD. The CDR3 totals 13 residues. V was shortened by 2 bases and J by 7 bases, with 8 bases between the two germline ends. In nucleotides, the CDR3 is TGTGCCACCAGTGATTGGGTGGAACAGCCCCAGCATTTT. Translation gives CATSDWVEQPQHF.

This clonotype was counted ten times or more. The chain carries TRBV20-1 and TRBJ2-3, with 9 bases identical to TRBD2. V lost 3 bases to trimming and J lost 8 bases; unmatched junction nucleotides: 6. Germline loops: CDR1 DFQATT, CDR2 SNEGSKA (reference sequence). The CDR3 totals 13 residues. CDR3 amino acids: CSARAGGAITQYF. CDR3 bases: TGCAGTGCTAGGGCGGGGGGGGCTATTACGCAGTATTTT.